The sequence of this TCR beta chain was determined in a study of blood T cell repertoires in COVID-19. Study overall: The cDNA or gDNA used as material had been derived from T cells, B-cell-depleted T cells, or PBMCs.

CDR1 is PRHDT, CDR2 FYEKMQ, per germline (reference sequence). The J segment lost 1 base and the V segment lost 2 bases, leaving 6 bases of the junction unmatched. The CDR3 is 17 amino acids. Repertoires were generated with immunoSEQ multiplex PCR, while TCRdb's copy carries only in-frame clones and drops some. This sample has around 320,000 clones, with around 91% found just once. The source material was PBMCs or T cells enriched from blood (not recorded which). The TCR was taken from a woman aged 18 to 35 with acute COVID-19. The chain couples TRBV13 to TRBJ2-3, with 10 bases lining up with TRBD2. CDR3 coding DNA: TGTGCCAGCAGCTTACGATTTGGGACTAGCGGCACAGATACGCAGTATTTT. Amino acids: CASSLRFGTSGTDTQYF.